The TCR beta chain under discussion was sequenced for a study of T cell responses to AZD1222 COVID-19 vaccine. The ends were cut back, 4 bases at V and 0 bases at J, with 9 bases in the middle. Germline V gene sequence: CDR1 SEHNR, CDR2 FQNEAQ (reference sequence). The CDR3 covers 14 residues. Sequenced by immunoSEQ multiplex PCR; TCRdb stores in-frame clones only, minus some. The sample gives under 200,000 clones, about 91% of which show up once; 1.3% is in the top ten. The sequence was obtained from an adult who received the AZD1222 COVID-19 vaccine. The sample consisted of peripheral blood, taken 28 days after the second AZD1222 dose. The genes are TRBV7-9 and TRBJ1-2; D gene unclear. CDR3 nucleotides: TGTGCCAGCAGCTCCGCAGGAACTAACTATGGCTACACCTTC. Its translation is CASSSAGTNYGYTF.